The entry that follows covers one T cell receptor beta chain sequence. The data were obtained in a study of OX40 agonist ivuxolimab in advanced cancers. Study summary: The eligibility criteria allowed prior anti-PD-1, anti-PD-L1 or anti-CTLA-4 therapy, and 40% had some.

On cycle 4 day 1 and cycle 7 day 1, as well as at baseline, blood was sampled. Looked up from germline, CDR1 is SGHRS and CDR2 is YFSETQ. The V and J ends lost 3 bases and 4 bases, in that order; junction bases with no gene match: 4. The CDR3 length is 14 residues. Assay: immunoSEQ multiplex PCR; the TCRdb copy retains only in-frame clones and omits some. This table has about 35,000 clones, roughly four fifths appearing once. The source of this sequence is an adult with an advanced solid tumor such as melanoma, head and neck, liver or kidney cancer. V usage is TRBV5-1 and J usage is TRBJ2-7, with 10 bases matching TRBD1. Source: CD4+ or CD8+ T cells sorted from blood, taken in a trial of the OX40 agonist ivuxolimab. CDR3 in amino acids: CASSSDRGAYEQYF. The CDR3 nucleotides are TGCGCCAGCAGCTCGGACAGGGGGGCGTACGAGCAGTACTTC.